In this sample, the clone carrying this TCR beta chain turned up a few times. Antigen specificity is unknown. This record comes from a study of CD8 T cells in ankylosing spondylitis. Broader study findings: For ankylosing spondylitis blood, a TCR beta motif of several highly homologous variants appeared characteristic. Researchers reportedly found disease-linked clones significantly enriched in matched ankylosing spondylitis synovial fluid.

The V and J ends lost 4 bases and 1 base, in that order; junction bases with no gene match: 17. Germline V gene lookup returns CDR1 SGHRS and CDR2 YFSETQ. CDR3 length equals 20 residues. As the method for making TCR beta libraries, quantitative 5'-RACE with molecular barcodes was used. TCRdb independently ran MiXCR on the 5' RACE reads; one entry per CDR3 protein. The top ten clones hold 4.8% of a sample with about 210,000 distinct CDR3 sequences, 8% to 10% of them seen once. The TCR was taken from a female donor with ankylosing spondylitis or in good health (not recorded which). The sequenced material came from blood, either unsorted or a sorted T cell fraction (not recorded which). The genes are TRBV5-1 and TRBJ2-6; 7 nucleotides agree with TRBD1. In DNA, the CDR3 is TGCGCCAGCAGCCCAGCCGGGACAGCCTCATCTGGGTCTGGGGCCAACGTCCTGACTTTC. Amino acid sequence: CASSPAGTASSGSGANVLTF. Filled out from reference TRBV5-1 and TRBJ2-6, the complete variable domain reads KAGVTQTPRYLIKTRGQQVTLSCSPISGHRSVSWYQQTPGQGLQFLFEYFSETQRNKGNFPGRFSGRQFSNSRSEMNVSTLELGDSALYLCASSPAGTASSGSGANVLTFGAGSRLTVL.